The 9 T cell receptor beta chains reported below all come from one sample, sequenced in a study of molecular identifiers for immune sequencing clone quantification. TCRdb reprocessed the PCR reads with MiXCR, giving one entry per CDR3 protein. In the table there are some 580,000 distinct CDR3 sequences, around 25% of which are singletons. The sample taken for sequencing was naive CD8+ T cells from blood, with Jurkat cell RNA spiked in. This sample's subset: FACS-sorted CD8+CD4-CCR7+CD45RA+ naive T cells. Receptors originate from a human donor in good health. Some libraries in this study had Jurkat cell RNA spiked in.

Worth noting for this clonotype: Just one base apart from a much larger clone, this may be a read error. The rearrangement uses TRBV9 and TRBJ1-1, with a weak D call TRBD1 (6 bases). The germline CDR1 and CDR2 sequences are SGDLS and YYNGEE. Between the trimmed V and J ends, which lost 0 bases and 6 bases, there was a span of 15 bases. This CDR3 has 15 amino acids. CDR3 amino acids: CASSVGRTEGSEAFF. The DNA for the CDR3 is TGTGCCAGCAGCGTAGGAAGGACAGAGGGATCTGAAGCTTTCTTT.

In this sample, this clonotype turned up a few times. V gene TRBV9 combines with J gene TRBJ2-1, with D unresolved. CDR3 size: 15 residues. Trimming left V 4 bases short and J 0 bases short, with 11 bases between. Germline-derived CDR1 and CDR2 are SGDLS and YYNGEE. The chain's CDR3 is CASSPSALSYNEQFF. The DNA for the CDR3 is TGTGCCAGCAGCCCCTCGGCCCTCTCCTACAATGAGCAGTTCTTC. The full variable domain, rest sourced from reference TRBV9 and TRBJ2-1, is DSGVTQTPKHLITATGQRVTLRCSPRSGDLSVYWYQQSLDQGLQFLIQYYNGEERAKGNILERFSAQQFPDLHSELNLSSLELGDSALYFCASSPSALSYNEQFFGPGTRLTVL.

On this clonotype itself: This may be a read error, as it is one base from a much larger clone. CDR3 sequence (DNA): TGTGCCGGCAGGCCTCAGGGTACCAAAAACATTCAGTACTTC. This gives the protein CAGRPQGTKNIQYF. The rearrangement joins TRBV7-2 to TRBJ2-4; D is possibly TRBD1 (5 bases). CDR1 and CDR2 (germline): SGHTA, FQGNSA. This CDR3 comprises 14 residues.

This clonotype has ten or more counts. V usage is TRBV12-3 or TRBV12-4 and J usage is TRBJ2-3; D gene ambiguous. The CDR3 is made up of 14 amino acids. With 1 base removed from V and 4 bases from J, the gap between germline ends came to 9 bases. The CDR3 loop is CASSLEQESDTQYF. The CDR3 bases are TGTGCCAGCAGTTTAGAGCAGGAATCAGATACGCAGTATTTT.

This clonotype has more than one count but fewer than ten. The chain employs TRBV19 and TRBJ1-3, with 7 bases that match TRBD1. V was pared by 10 bases and J by 1 base, with 13 bases of the junction left unmatched. This CDR3 has 16 amino acids. In germline, CDR1 is LNHDA, CDR2 SQIVND (reference sequence). The CDR3: CATRRASRGSGNTIYF. The CDR3 bases are TGTGCCACCCGACGGGCATCCAGGGGGTCTGGAAACACCATATATTTT.

This clonotype has at least ten counts. The V call is TRBV19, the J call TRBJ1-5, with 8 bases fitting TRBD1. The CDR3 loop spans 15 amino acids. Trimming cost V 1 base and J 7 bases; bases outside gene matches: 6. Germline CDR1 is LNHDA and CDR2 is SQIVND (reference sequence). CDR3 sequence (DNA): TGTGCCAGTAGTATAGTAGCAGGGGGCCTCCAGCCCCAGCATTTT. Its protein is CASSIVAGGLQPQHF.

This clonotype was detected a few times. The chain employs TRBV28 and TRBJ2-1; possibly TRBD2 for D (6 bases). The V end was cut by 6 bases, the J end by 7 bases, with 16 bases between. CDR3 length: 14 residues. CDR1 and CDR2 from the germline V gene are MDHEN and SYDVKM. The CDR3 reads CASRLYSGGNEQFF. CDR3 coding DNA: TGTGCCAGCAGGCTGTATTCTGGGGGGAATGAGCAGTTCTTC. Full variable domain (remainder filled in from reference TRBV28 and TRBJ2-1): DVKVTQSSRYLVKRTGEKVFLECVQDMDHENMFWYRQDPGLGLRLIYFSYDVKMKEKGDIPEGYSVSREKKERFSLILESASTNQTSMYLCASRLYSGGNEQFFGPGTRLTVL.

The V and J genes are TRBV6-6 and TRBJ2-1; 8 bases map to TRBD1. Germline assignment: CDR1 MNHNY and CDR2 SVGAGI (reference sequence). The CDR3 spans 16 residues. Trimming took 2 bases from V and 8 from J; bases not matched to a gene: 11. The CDR3 coding sequence is TGTGCCAGCAGTTACATCGGACAGGGCGCGTACGATGAGCAGTTCTTC. It specifies CASSYIGQGAYDEQFF.

The gene calls are TRBV19 and TRBJ1-1; unclear D gene. The CDR3 has 13 amino acids. Per germline, CDR1 LNHDA and CDR2 SQIVND (reference sequence). V was clipped by 5 bases and J by 3 bases, with 10 bases between them. The CDR3 nucleotides are TGTGCCAGTAGTTCTACGGTGGACACTGAAGCTTTCTTT. It is translated as CASSSTVDTEAFF.